The 31 T cell receptor beta chains presented below share a single source sample, sequenced in a study of blood T cell repertoires in COVID-19. Method: immunoSEQ multiplex PCR; TCRdb's copy keeps in-frame clones and lacks some. Among under 55,000 clones listed, approximately 80% were seen once. Sequences were obtained from peripheral blood. Receptors were obtained from a man aged 65 to 79 with acute or convalescent COVID-19.

The chain uses TRBV4-3 and TRBJ2-1; D possibly corresponds to TRBD1 (7 bases). This CDR3 is built from 15 residues. Germline V lookup: CDR1 LGHNA, CDR2 YSLEER. Trimming removed 1 base at V and 8 bases at J, with 15 bases between. CDR3 residues: CASSQVVRGAHEQFF. The CDR3 bases are TGCGCCAGCAGCCAAGTAGTCAGGGGGGCGCATGAGCAGTTCTTC.

The V gene is TRBV4-3, the J gene TRBJ2-7; D may be TRBD1 (6 bases). The V end lost 4 bases, the J end lost 0 bases, and 10 bases lay between the germline ends. Germline assignment: CDR1 LGHNA and CDR2 YSLEER. The CDR3 contains 14 residues. CDR3 protein: CASSLDRTSYEQYF. The CDR3 nucleotides read TGCGCCAGCAGCCTTGACAGGACCTCCTACGAGCAGTACTTC.

The rearrangement uses TRBV27 and TRBJ2-2, with TRBD2 identical over 11 bases. This CDR3 spans 15 amino acids. Germline V lookup: CDR1 MNHEY, CDR2 SMNVEV (reference sequence). V was pared by 3 bases and J by 5 bases, with 2 bases of the junction left unmatched. The CDR3 loop reads CASSFRLAGTGELFF. In nucleotides, the CDR3 is TGTGCCAGCAGTTTCAGACTAGCGGGAACCGGGGAGCTGTTTTTT.

The V gene is TRBV2, the J gene TRBJ1-2; 7 positions match TRBD1. This CDR3 has 15 residues. V lost 6 bases to trimming and J lost 5 bases; unmatched junction nucleotides: 12. Germline V gene sequence: CDR1 SNHLY, CDR2 FYNNEI. This CDR3 is CASSDGTVQGYGYTF. CDR3 nucleotide sequence: TGTGCCAGCAGCGACGGGACAGTCCAGGGGTATGGCTACACCTTC. Variable domain in full (rest from reference TRBV2 and TRBJ1-2): EPEVTQTPSHQVTQMGQEVILRCVPISNHLYFYWYRQILGQKVEFLVSFYNNEISEKSEIFDDQFSVERPDGSNFTLKIRSTKLEDSAMYFCASSDGTVQGYGYTFGSGTRLTVV.

The chain uses TRBV4-1 and TRBJ2-1; D might be TRBD1 (5 bases). Germline CDR1 MGHRA, CDR2 YSYEKL. The CDR3 sequence is 15 residues long. V was clipped by 0 bases and J by 8 bases, with 14 bases between them. The CDR3 here is CASSQEGQVWDEQFF. CDR3 bases: TGCGCCAGCAGCCAAGAGGGGCAGGTATGGGATGAGCAGTTCTTC.

This clone was seen a few times. The chain recombines TRBV30 with TRBJ1-5; the D is unclear. From germline, CDR1 is GTSNPN and CDR2 SVGIG (reference sequence). V was pared by 0 bases and J by 1 base, with 7 bases between. The CDR3 loop spans 14 amino acids. The CDR3 spells CAWSVSGSNQPQHF. The DNA of the CDR3 is TGTGCCTGGAGTGTATCGGGGAGCAATCAGCCCCAGCATTTT. Drawing the rest from reference TRBV30 and TRBJ1-5, the complete variable domain is SQTIHQWPATLVQPVGSPLSLECTVEGTSNPNLYWYRQAAGRGLQLLFYSVGIGQISSEVPQNLSASRPQDRQFILSSKKLLLSDSGFYLCAWSVSGSNQPQHFGDGTRLSIL.

The J gene is TRBJ1-2, the V gene TRBV29-1; 7 nucleotides agree with TRBD1. From germline, CDR1 is SQVTM and CDR2 ANQGSEA. Unmatched junction bases numbered 6, after V lost 7 bases and J lost 4 bases. CDR3 length: 12 residues. The chain's CDR3 is CSANEGAYGYTF. The CDR3 coding sequence is TGCAGCGCTAATGAGGGGGCCTATGGCTACACCTTC.

This rearrangement joins TRBV18 to TRBJ1-5, with D possibly being TRBD1 (5 bases). Germline values: CDR1 KGHSH, CDR2 LQKENI. Deletions cut 6 bases from V and 4 bases from J, with 16 bases between. The CDR3 totals 15 residues. The CDR3 loop reads CASSISTGENQPQHF. Here the CDR3 DNA reads TGTGCCAGCTCCATCTCGACGGGGGAGAATCAGCCCCAGCATTTT.

This clone was detected a few times. This sequence joins TRBV20-1 and TRBJ1-1; D gene uncertain. This CDR3 comprises 11 residues. The germline V gene has CDR1 DFQATT and CDR2 SNEGSKA (reference sequence). V lost 6 bases and J 4 bases, leaving 9 bases between the germline ends. This CDR3 is CSALSRTEAFF. The CDR3 DNA is TGCAGTGCCTTATCCCGCACTGAAGCTTTCTTT.

The chain uses TRBV4-3 and TRBJ1-1, with D tentatively TRBD1 (6 bases). Looked up from germline, CDR1 is LGHNA and CDR2 is YSLEER. The CDR3 extends over 16 amino acids. V dropped 0 bases and J dropped 3 bases, with 14 bases sitting between them. CDR3 bases: TGCGCCAGCAGCCAAGATATCCGGCAGGGGTACACTGAAGCTTTCTTT. Protein product: CASSQDIRQGYTEAFF.

The V and J genes are TRBV29-1 and TRBJ1-1; D is unresolved. The germline V gene has CDR1 SQVTM and CDR2 ANQGSEA. V shed 4 bases and J shed 0 bases, with 6 bases lying between them. The CDR3 has 12 residues. As DNA, the CDR3 is TGCAGCGTTGGCGTAATGAACACTGAAGCTTTCTTT. Translation: CSVGVMNTEAFF.

V usage is TRBV11-2 and J usage is TRBJ1-1; D unclear. V lost 4 bases to trimming and J lost 1 base, with 7 bases between them. CDR1 is SGHAT, CDR2 FQNNGV, per germline. The CDR3 runs 13 residues. CDR3 sequence reads: CASSSSPNTEAFF. CDR3 in DNA: TGTGCCAGCAGCTCATCCCCGAACACTGAAGCTTTCTTT.

This chain links TRBV19 with TRBJ2-7; D is unresolved. Trimming shortened V by 3 bases and J by 7 bases, and 7 bases separated the two germline ends. The CDR3 extends over 11 amino acids. The germline V gene has CDR1 LNHDA and CDR2 SQIVND (reference sequence). The DNA for the CDR3 is TGTGCCAGTAGTATTGGGCTGGAGCAGTACTTC. It yields the protein CASSIGLEQYF. The full variable domain, in which reference TRBV19 and TRBJ2-7 provide the parts outside the CDR3, is DGGITQSPKYLFRKEGQNVTLSCEQNLNHDAMYWYRQDPGQGLRLIYYSQIVNDFQKGDIAEGYSVSREKKESFPLTVTSAQKNPTAFYLCASSIGLEQYFGPGTRLTVT.

This chain links TRBV6-2 or TRBV6-3 with TRBJ2-3; D possibly corresponds to TRBD1 (6 bases). The germline V and J ends were trimmed by 5 bases and 4 bases, with 10 bases remaining between them. Looked up from germline, CDR1 is MNHEY and CDR2 is SVGEGT. This CDR3 contains 13 residues. The CDR3 nucleotides are TGTGCCAGCAGTCCCCCAGGGGCAGATACGCAGTATTTT. Translating gives CASSPPGADTQYF.

V is TRBV29-1 and J is TRBJ2-1; 7 nucleotides agree with TRBD1. The CDR3 covers 11 residues. Germline lookup yields CDR1 SQVTM and CDR2 ANQGSEA. The CDR3 spells CSIPDRAEQFF. DNA of the CDR3: TGCAGTATACCAGACAGGGCAGAGCAGTTCTTC.

V usage is TRBV6-2 or TRBV6-3 and J usage is TRBJ2-3, with D tentatively TRBD2 (6 bases). Looked up from germline, CDR1 is MNHEY and CDR2 is SVGEGT. The V gene lost 5 bases and the J gene lost 7 bases, with 10 bases spanning the gap. The CDR3 contains 12 residues. CDR3 in amino acids: CASSRDSNTQYF. The DNA of the CDR3 is TGTGCCAGCAGTCGGGACTCCAATACGCAGTATTTT.

The chain couples TRBV30 to TRBJ1-3; the D gene is possibly TRBD1 (6 bases). Between the trimmed V and J ends, which lost 4 bases and 4 bases, there was a span of 11 bases. CDR3 length equals 13 residues. Per germline, CDR1 GTSNPN and CDR2 SVGIG (reference sequence). CDR3 in DNA: TGTGCCTGGACAACAGGGCCGGGAAACACCATATATTTT. Translating it yields CAWTTGPGNTIYF.

The V gene is TRBV6-5, the J gene TRBJ1-2; 7 bases fit TRBD1. The germline CDR1 and CDR2 sequences are MNHEY and SVGAGI. The CDR3 spans 14 residues. Germline trimming cut 6 bases from V and 7 bases from J; bases unmatched to any gene: 11. The CDR3 DNA reads TGTGCCAGCAGGGGGGACAGCCGAAGTACTGGCTACACCTTC. As protein: CASRGDSRSTGYTF.

With regard to this clone: Additional DNA sequences in this sample encode the identical CDR3. The rearrangement uses TRBV29-1 and TRBJ1-1, with D perhaps TRBD1 (6 bases). The germline V gene has CDR1 SQVTM and CDR2 ANQGSEA. The CDR3 consists of 13 residues. V was trimmed by 7 bases and J by 0 bases, leaving 12 bases between them. The CDR3, as DNA: TGCAGCGGTACGGGACACCTGAACACTGAAGCTTTCTTT. Translation: CSGTGHLNTEAFF.

This clone appeared a few times. This chain uses TRBV7-3 with TRBJ1-2; 7 positions agree with TRBD1. Germline V gene data show CDR1 as SGHTA and CDR2 as FQGTGA. This CDR3 has 15 residues. V lost 5 bases to trimming and J lost 3 bases; unmatched junction nucleotides: 9. DNA of the CDR3: TGTGCCAGCAGCGCCGGGACAGCGACTTACTATGGCTACACCTTC. Its translation: CASSAGTATYYGYTF. The full variable domain, in which reference TRBV7-3 and TRBJ1-2 provide the parts outside the CDR3, is GAGVSQTPSNKVTEKGKYVELRCDPISGHTALYWYRQSLGQGPEFLIYFQGTGAADDSGLPNDRFFAVRPEGSVSTLKIQRTERGDSAVYLCASSAGTATYYGYTFGSGTRLTVV.

This CDR3 reads CSASQTGVDNSPLHF. CDR3 DNA sequence: TGCAGTGCTAGTCAAACGGGGGTAGATAATTCACCCCTCCACTTT. The chain links TRBV20-1 to TRBJ1-6; D possibly corresponds to TRBD1 (5 bases). Looked up from germline, CDR1 is DFQATT and CDR2 is SNEGSKA (reference sequence). The V end lost 3 bases, the J end lost 5 bases, and 14 bases lay between the germline ends. This CDR3 contains 15 residues.

The V and J genes are TRBV7-9 and TRBJ1-5; D remains ambiguous. The germline V gene encodes CDR1 SEHNR and CDR2 FQNEAQ (reference sequence). Trimming cost V 5 bases and J 3 bases, with 14 bases left between them. CDR3 length: 15 residues. CDR3 in DNA: TGTGCCAGCAGCACGACGGGGTCGGACAATCAGCCCCAGCATTTT. This translates into CASSTTGSDNQPQHF. Drawing the rest from reference TRBV7-9 and TRBJ1-5, the complete variable domain is DTGVSQNPRHKITKRGQNVTFRCDPISEHNRLYWYRQTLGQGPEFLTYFQNEAQLEKSRLLSDRFSAERPKGSFSTLEIQRTEQGDSAMYLCASSTTGSDNQPQHFGDGTRLSIL.

This clone was found once. This chain links TRBV28 with TRBJ1-4, with 8 bases identical to TRBD1. Germline-derived CDR1 and CDR2 are MDHEN and SYDVKM. V was pared by 8 bases and J by 8 bases, with 10 bases of the junction left unmatched. This CDR3 region has 14 residues. The CDR3 bases are TGTGCCAGCGGCTCGACAGGGGTAGGCGAAAAACTGTTTTTT. It translates to CASGSTGVGEKLFF.

The chain links TRBV7-3 to TRBJ2-3; perhaps TRBD1 as D (7 bases). The CDR3 runs 14 residues. The V end lost 7 bases, the J end lost 7 bases, and 18 bases lay between the germline ends. CDR1 and CDR2 from the germline V gene are SGHTA and FQGTGA. The CDR3 sequence: CASKEGARSYTQYF. The CDR3 nucleotides are TGTGCCAGCAAGGAGGGGGCGCGTTCTTATACGCAGTATTTT.

In regard to this clone: Other DNA sequences from this sample encode an identical CDR3 as well. This chain links TRBV7-2 with TRBJ2-1, with D tentatively TRBD1 (6 bases). The germline V gene has CDR1 SGHTA and CDR2 FQGNSA. The CDR3 consists of 15 residues. V shed 2 bases and J shed 16 bases, with 24 bases lying between them. For the CDR3, the DNA is TGTGCCAGCAGCTTACGTCAGGGGCGTCGGGACCGACAATTCTTC. Its protein product is CASSLRQGRRDRQFF.

The chain is built from TRBV28 and TRBJ1-2; 7 bases match TRBD1. This CDR3 spans 14 amino acids. Germline assignment: CDR1 MDHEN and CDR2 SYDVKM. The J segment lost 4 bases and the V segment lost 7 bases, leaving 9 bases of the junction unmatched. This CDR3 is CASNTQGLGYGYTF. CDR3 in DNA: TGTGCCAGCAATACACAGGGGCTGGGCTATGGCTACACCTTC.

The chain combines TRBV28 with TRBJ1-1, with 8 nucleotides matching TRBD1. Looked up from germline, CDR1 is MDHEN and CDR2 is SYDVKM. This CDR3 has 14 residues. Trimming cost V 5 bases and J 0 bases; bases outside gene matches: 2. CDR3 residues: CASSRQGLNTEAFF. CDR3 DNA sequence: TGTGCCAGCAGTCGACAGGGGTTGAACACTGAAGCTTTCTTT.

The chain is built from TRBV19 and TRBJ1-5, with 8 bases lining up with TRBD1. Trimming at V came to 5 bases and at J to 11 bases, leaving 11 bases not matched to a gene. In germline, CDR1 is LNHDA, CDR2 SQIVND (reference sequence). This CDR3 region has 14 residues. The CDR3 region has the DNA TGTGCCAGTAGTCCTGGAGACAGGGGTAGGTCCCAGCATTTT. Translating it yields CASSPGDRGRSQHF.

The count of this clone is one. The V and J genes are TRBV30 and TRBJ2-1; 8 bases fit TRBD2. The length of the CDR3 is 14 residues. The germline gives CDR1 GTSNPN, CDR2 SVGIG (reference sequence). The V gene end was trimmed by 5 bases and the J gene end by 2 bases; junction bases not matched to a gene: 5. The CDR3 bases are TGTGCCTGGGAAACCGGGGGGGCCTACAATGAGCAGTTCTTC. Residues: CAWETGGAYNEQFF.

This chain connects TRBV28 to TRBJ1-4; D not certain. Germline V CDR1 and CDR2: MDHEN, SYDVKM. The CDR3 has 14 residues. V lost 5 bases and J lost 8, with 15 bases in between. CDR3 DNA: TGTGCCAGCAGTCCGGGAGGAGCAGGAGAAAAACTGTTTTTT. Amino acid sequence: CASSPGGAGEKLFF.

This clone was recorded a few times. The gene calls are TRBV6-5 and TRBJ2-7, with a possible D match to TRBD1 (5 bases). Germline assignment: CDR1 MNHEY and CDR2 SVGAGI. This CDR3 is built from 15 residues. With 5 bases removed from V and 1 base from J, the gap between germline ends came to 15 bases. The CDR3 protein is CASSRPGANSYEQYF. Here the CDR3 DNA reads TGTGCCAGCAGTCGTCCTGGGGCAAATTCCTACGAGCAGTACTTC.